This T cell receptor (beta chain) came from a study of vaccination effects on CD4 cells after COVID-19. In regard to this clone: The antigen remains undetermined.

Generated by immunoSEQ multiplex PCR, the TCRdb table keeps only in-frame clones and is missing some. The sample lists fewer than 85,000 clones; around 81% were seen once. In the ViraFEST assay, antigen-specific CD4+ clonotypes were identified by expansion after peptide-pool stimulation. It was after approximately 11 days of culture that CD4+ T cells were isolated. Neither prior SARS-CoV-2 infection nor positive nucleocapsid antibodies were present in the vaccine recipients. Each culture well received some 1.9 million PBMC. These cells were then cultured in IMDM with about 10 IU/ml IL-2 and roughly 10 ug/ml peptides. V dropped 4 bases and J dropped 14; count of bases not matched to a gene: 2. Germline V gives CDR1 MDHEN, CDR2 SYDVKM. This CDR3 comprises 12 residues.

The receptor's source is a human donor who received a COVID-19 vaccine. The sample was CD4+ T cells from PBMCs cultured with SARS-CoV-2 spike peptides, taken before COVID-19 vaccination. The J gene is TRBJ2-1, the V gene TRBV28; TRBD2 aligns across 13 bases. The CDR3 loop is CASSSTSGGEFF. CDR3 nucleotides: TGTGCCAGCAGTTCTACTAGCGGGGGGGAGTTCTTC. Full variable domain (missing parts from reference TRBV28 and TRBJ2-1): DVKVTQSSRYLVKRTGEKVFLECVQDMDHENMFWYRQDPGLGLRLIYFSYDVKMKEKGDIPEGYSVSREKKERFSLILESASTNQTSMYLCASSSTSGGEFFGPGTRLTVL.